One sample yielded the 4 T cell receptor beta chains listed below, sequenced in a study of blood T cell repertoires in COVID-19. Profiled with immunoSEQ multiplex PCR; TCRdb holds only in-frame clones, not every one. The profile shows around 140,000 clones, just under 90% of them singletons. The sample taken for sequencing was peripheral blood. Receptors were obtained from a woman aged 50 to 60 with active or convalescent COVID-19.

The chain employs TRBV27 and TRBJ1-6; D is possibly TRBD1 (6 bases). V was cut by 4 bases and J by 6 bases, with 7 bases left in between. CDR3 length: 13 residues. CDR1 is MNHEY and CDR2 is SMNVEV in the germline V gene (reference sequence). This CDR3 is CASSYRVNSPLHF. CDR3 coding DNA: TGTGCCAGCAGTTACAGGGTTAATTCACCCCTCCACTTT.

This chain connects TRBV30 to TRBJ1-1, with 8 bases identical to TRBD1. The CDR3 sequence is 13 residues long. V shed 4 bases and J 0 bases; nucleotides not matched to a gene: 1. CDR1 is GTSNPN and CDR2 is SVGIG in the germline V gene (reference sequence). CDR3 coding DNA: TGTGCCTGGATGGGACAGGTGAACACTGAAGCTTTCTTT. Amino acid sequence: CAWMGQVNTEAFF.

The chain employs TRBV5-1 and TRBJ1-1; the D gene is possibly TRBD1 (6 bases). The CDR3 sequence is 14 residues long. Germline values: CDR1 SGHRS, CDR2 YFSETQ. The V gene lost 0 bases and the J gene lost 5 bases, with 11 bases spanning the gap. The CDR3 sequence: CASSLAGGLTEAFF. Written as DNA, the CDR3 is TGCGCCAGCAGCTTGGCCGGGGGGCTAACTGAAGCTTTCTTT.

V gene TRBV3-1 (or the pseudogene TRBV3-2) combines with J gene TRBJ2-2; D not certain. CDR1 and CDR2 (germline): LGHDT, YNNKEL (reference sequence). The CDR3 runs 12 residues. The V end was cut by 11 bases, the J end by 4 bases, with 11 bases between. The CDR3 nucleotides are TGTGCCGTGAGGCTACTCACCGGGGAGCTGTTTTTT. It yields the protein CAVRLLTGELFF.